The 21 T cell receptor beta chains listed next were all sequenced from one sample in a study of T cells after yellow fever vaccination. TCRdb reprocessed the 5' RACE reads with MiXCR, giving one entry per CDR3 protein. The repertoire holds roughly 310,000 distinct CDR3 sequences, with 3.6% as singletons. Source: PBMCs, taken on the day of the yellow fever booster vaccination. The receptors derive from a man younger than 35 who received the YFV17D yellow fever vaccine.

CDR3 sequence (DNA): TGTGCCGGCCGCGAAGGGCTTTCACCCCTCCACTTT. It is translated as CAGREGLSPLHF. The chain employs TRBV7-2 and TRBJ1-6; D remains ambiguous. The CDR3 is made up of 12 amino acids. Germline loops: CDR1 SGHTA, CDR2 FQGNSA. Trimming removed 11 bases from V and 9 bases from J, with 14 bases in between. Full variable domain (rest looked up from reference TRBV7-2 and TRBJ1-6): GAGVSQSPSNKVTEKGKDVELRCDPISGHTALYWYRQSLGQGLEFLIYFQGNSAPDKSGLPSDRFSAERTGGSVSTLTIQRTQQEDSAVYLCAGREGLSPLHFGNGTRLTVT.

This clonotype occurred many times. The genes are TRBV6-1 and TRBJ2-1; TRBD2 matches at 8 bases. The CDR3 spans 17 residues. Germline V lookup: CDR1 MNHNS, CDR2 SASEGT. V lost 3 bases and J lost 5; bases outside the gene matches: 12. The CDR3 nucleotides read TGTGCCAGCAGTGAGTTCGGGGGGGCATCGTTAAACAATGAGCAGTTCTTC. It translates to CASSEFGGASLNNEQFF.

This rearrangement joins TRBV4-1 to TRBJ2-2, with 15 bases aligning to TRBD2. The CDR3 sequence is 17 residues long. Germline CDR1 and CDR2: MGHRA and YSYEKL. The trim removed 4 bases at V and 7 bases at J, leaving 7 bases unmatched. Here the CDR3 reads CASSPWTSGGAGGELFF. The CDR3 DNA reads TGCGCCAGCAGCCCCTGGACTAGCGGGGGGGCAGGCGGGGAGCTGTTTTTT.

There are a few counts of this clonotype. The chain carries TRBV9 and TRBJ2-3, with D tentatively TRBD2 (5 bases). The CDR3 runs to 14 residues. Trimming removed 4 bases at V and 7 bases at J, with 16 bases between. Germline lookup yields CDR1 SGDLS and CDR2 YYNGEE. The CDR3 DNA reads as TGTGCCAGCAGCCCCGGCCCCCTAGCAAATACGCAGTATTTT. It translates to CASSPGPLANTQYF.

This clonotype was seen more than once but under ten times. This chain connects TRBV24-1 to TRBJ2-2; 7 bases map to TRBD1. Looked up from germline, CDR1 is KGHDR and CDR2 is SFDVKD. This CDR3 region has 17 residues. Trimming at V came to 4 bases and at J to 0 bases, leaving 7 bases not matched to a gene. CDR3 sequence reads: CATSELGTAANTGELFF. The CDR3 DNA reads TGTGCCACCAGTGAACTAGGGACAGCTGCGAACACCGGGGAGCTGTTTTTT.

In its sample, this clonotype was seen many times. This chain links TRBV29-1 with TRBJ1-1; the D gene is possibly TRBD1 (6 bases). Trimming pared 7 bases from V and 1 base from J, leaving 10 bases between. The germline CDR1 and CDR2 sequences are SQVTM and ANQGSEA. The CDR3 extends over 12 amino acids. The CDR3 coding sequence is TGCAGCGGCAAGGGGGAGAACACTGAAGCTTTCTTT. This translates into CSGKGENTEAFF.

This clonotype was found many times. The CDR3 DNA follows: TGTGCCAGCAGCGTAAGCACTAGCGGGCCCACAGATACGCAGTATTTT. This codes for CASSVSTSGPTDTQYF. The chain recombines TRBV9 with TRBJ2-3, with 9 nucleotides matching TRBD2. The germline V gene has CDR1 SGDLS and CDR2 YYNGEE. This CDR3 is 16 amino acids long. Trimming removed 1 base from V and 2 bases from J; junction bases left unmatched: 5.

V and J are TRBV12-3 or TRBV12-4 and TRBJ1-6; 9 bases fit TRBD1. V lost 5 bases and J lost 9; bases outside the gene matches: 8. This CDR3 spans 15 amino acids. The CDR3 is CASSALGQGTSPLHF. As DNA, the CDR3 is TGTGCCAGCAGTGCCCTCGGACAGGGGACTTCACCCCTCCACTTT.

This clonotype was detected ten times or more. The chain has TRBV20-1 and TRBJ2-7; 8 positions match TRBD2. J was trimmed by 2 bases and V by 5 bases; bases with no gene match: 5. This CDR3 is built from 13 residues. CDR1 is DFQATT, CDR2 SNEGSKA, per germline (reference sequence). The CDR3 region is CSAGAGGPYEQYV. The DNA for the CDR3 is TGCAGTGCTGGGGCGGGAGGTCCCTACGAGCAGTACGTC.

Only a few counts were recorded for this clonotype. The CDR3 is CASSLSRKGPYEQYF. CDR3 coding DNA: TGTGCCAGCAGCTTGTCTAGAAAGGGGCCCTACGAGCAGTACTTC. The chain couples TRBV6-5 to TRBJ2-7; possible D gene TRBD1, 5 bases. The CDR3 sequence is 15 residues long. Trimming shortened V by 6 bases and J by 2 bases, and 17 bases separated the two germline ends. Germline assignment: CDR1 MNHEY and CDR2 SVGAGI.

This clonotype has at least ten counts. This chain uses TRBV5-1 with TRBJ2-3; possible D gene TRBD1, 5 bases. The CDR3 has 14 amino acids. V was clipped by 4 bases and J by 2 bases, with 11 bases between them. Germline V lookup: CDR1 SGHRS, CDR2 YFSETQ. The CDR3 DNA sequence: TGCGCCAGCAGCCCTCAGGGCTTCACAGATACGCAGTATTTT. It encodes CASSPQGFTDTQYF.

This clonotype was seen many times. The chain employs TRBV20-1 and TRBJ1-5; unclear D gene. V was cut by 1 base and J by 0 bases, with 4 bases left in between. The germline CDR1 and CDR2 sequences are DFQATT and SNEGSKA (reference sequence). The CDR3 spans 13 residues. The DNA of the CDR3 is TGCAGTGCTAGAGGACATAGCAATCAGCCCCAGCATTTT. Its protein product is CSARGHSNQPQHF.

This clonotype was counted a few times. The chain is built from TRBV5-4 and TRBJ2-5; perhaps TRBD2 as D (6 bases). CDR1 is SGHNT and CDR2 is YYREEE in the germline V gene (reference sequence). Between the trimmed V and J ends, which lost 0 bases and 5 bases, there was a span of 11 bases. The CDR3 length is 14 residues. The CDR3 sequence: CASSLEASVETQYF. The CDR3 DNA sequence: TGTGCCAGCAGCTTGGAGGCTAGCGTGGAGACCCAGTACTTC.

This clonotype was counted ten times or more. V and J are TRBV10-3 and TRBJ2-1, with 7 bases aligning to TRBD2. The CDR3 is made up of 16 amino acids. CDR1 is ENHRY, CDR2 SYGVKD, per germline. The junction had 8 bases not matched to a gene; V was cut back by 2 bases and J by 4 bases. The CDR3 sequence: CAISEVMRGWYNEQFF. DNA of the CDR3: TGTGCCATCAGTGAGGTTATGCGGGGGTGGTACAATGAGCAGTTCTTC.

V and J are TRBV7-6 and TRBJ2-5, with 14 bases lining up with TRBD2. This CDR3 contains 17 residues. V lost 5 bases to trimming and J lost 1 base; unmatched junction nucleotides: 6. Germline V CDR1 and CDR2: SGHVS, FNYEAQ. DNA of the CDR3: TGTGCCAGCAGCCAGGGACTAGCGGGGGCCATCCAAGAGACCCAGTACTTC. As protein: CASSQGLAGAIQETQYF.

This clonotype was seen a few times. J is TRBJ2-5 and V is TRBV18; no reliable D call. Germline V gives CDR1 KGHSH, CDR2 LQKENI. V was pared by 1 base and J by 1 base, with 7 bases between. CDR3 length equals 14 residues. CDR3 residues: CASSPLIGQETQYF. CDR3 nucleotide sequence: TGTGCCAGCTCACCACTGATCGGCCAAGAGACCCAGTACTTC.

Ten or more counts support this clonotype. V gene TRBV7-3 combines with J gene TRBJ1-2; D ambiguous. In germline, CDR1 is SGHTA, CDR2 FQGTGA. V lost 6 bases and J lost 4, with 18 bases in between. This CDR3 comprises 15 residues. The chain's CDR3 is CASRLRTGGPYGYTF. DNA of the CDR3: TGTGCCAGCAGGCTAAGAACGGGCGGTCCCTATGGCTACACCTTC.

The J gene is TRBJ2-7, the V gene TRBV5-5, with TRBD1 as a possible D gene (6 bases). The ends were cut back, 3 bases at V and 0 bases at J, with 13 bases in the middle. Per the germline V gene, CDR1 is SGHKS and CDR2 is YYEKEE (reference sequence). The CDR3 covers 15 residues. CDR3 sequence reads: CASSSHRVSSYEQYF. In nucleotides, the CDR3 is TGTGCCAGCAGCTCGCACAGGGTTAGCTCCTACGAGCAGTACTTC. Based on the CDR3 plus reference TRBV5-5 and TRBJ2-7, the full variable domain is DAGVTQSPTHLIKTRGQQVTLRCSPISGHKSVSWYQQVLGQGPQFIFQYYEKEERGRGNFPDRFSARQFPNYSSELNVNALLLGDSALYLCASSSHRVSSYEQYFGPGTRLTVT.

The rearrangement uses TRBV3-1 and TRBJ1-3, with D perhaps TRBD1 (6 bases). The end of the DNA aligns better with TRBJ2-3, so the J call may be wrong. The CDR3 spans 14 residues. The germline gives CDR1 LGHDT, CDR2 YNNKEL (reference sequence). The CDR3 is CASSHTRPLGQQYF. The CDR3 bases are TGTGCCAGCAGCCATACCCGCCCTTTGGGACAGCAGTATTTT.

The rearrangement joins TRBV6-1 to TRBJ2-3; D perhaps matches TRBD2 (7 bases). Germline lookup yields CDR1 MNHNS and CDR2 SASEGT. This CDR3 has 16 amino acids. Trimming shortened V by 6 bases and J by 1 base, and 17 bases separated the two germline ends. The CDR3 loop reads CASSPRGGAGTDTQYF. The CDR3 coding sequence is TGTGCCAGCAGCCCAAGGGGGGGCGCGGGCACAGATACGCAGTATTTT.

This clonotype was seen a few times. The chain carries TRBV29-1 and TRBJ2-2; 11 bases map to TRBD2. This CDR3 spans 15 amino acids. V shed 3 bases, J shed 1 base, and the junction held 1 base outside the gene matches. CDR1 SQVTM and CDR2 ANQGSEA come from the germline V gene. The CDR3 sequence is CSVEGLAENTGELFF. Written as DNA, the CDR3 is TGCAGCGTTGAGGGACTAGCGGAGAACACCGGGGAGCTGTTTTTT.